This is a list of T cell receptor beta chains from one sample in a study of blood T cell repertoires in COVID-19. TCRdb keeps only in-frame clones here, not all; method: immunoSEQ multiplex PCR. The sample carries about 71,000 clones, 82% recorded once. Sequencing was performed on peripheral blood. The receptors derive from a woman of 80 years or more with acute or convalescent COVID-19. Each CDR3 is given with its conserved first and last residue. D genes are given only for firm matches. Size values are once, few and many counts, or a class for expanded clones, and some rows have none.

size: .
D: .
J: TRBJ2-5
V: TRBV5-5
CDR3: CASSLEGGPQETQYF
DNA: TGTGCCAGCAGCTTGGAGGGGGGGCCTCAAGAGACCCAGTACTTC

size: few
D: .
J: TRBJ1-2
V: TRBV27
CDR3: CASSFRRGLDYGYTF
DNA: TGTGCCAGCAGTTTCCGGAGGGGATTAGACTATGGCTACACCTTC

size: few
D: .
J: TRBJ2-7
V: TRBV2
CDR3: CASSDETSVEQYF
DNA: TGTGCCAGCAGTGATGAGACTTCTGTCGAGCAGTACTTC

size: .
D: TRBD2
J: TRBJ2-7
V: TRBV19
CDR3: CASASGSGYEQYF
DNA: TGTGCCAGTGCTAGCGGGAGTGGGTACGAGCAGTACTTC

size: .
D: TRBD1
J: TRBJ2-4
V: TRBV10-1
CDR3: CASSPDRGCDF
DNA: TGCGCCAGCAGTCCTGACAGGGGGTGCGACTTC

size: .
D: .
J: TRBJ2-5
V: TRBV7-7
CDR3: CASSLGGPKETQYF
DNA: TGTGCCAGCAGCTTAGGGGGGCCGAAAGAGACCCAGTACTTC

size: .
D: .
J: TRBJ2-7
V: TRBV5-4
CDR3: CASSLGGDAGEQYF
DNA: TGTGCCAGCAGCTTGGGTGGCGACGCGGGGGAGCAGTACTTC

size: few
D: TRBD1
J: TRBJ1-1
V: TRBV6-5
CDR3: CASRPPGQGQAFF
DNA: TGTGCCAGCAGGCCACCAGGACAGGGGCAAGCTTTCTTT

size: .
D: .
J: TRBJ1-2
V: TRBV29-1
CDR3: CSVEAHQNYGYTF
DNA: TGCAGCGTTGAGGCCCATCAAAACTATGGCTACACCTTC

size: .
D: TRBD2
J: TRBJ2-2
V: TRBV11-3
CDR3: CASSQRRGGSTGELFF
DNA: TGTGCCAGCAGCCAACGGAGGGGCGGGAGCACCGGGGAGCTGTTTTTT

size: .
D: TRBD1
J: TRBJ2-3
V: TRBV10-3
CDR3: CAIKDDRAGDTQYF
DNA: TGTGCCATCAAAGATGACAGGGCCGGGGATACGCAGTATTTT

size: .
D: .
J: TRBJ2-7
V: TRBV12-3/TRBV12-4
CDR3: CASSRRSGEQYF
DNA: TGTGCCAGCAGCAGAAGATCTGGCGAGCAGTACTTC

size: medium-sized
D: TRBD2
J: TRBJ2-1
V: TRBV9
CDR3: CASSFSGSDNEQFF
DNA: TGTGCCAGCAGCTTCAGCGGGAGTGACAATGAGCAGTTCTTC

size: many
D: .
J: TRBJ1-2
V: TRBV5-1
CDR3: CASSLQAPANYGYTF
DNA: TGCGCCAGCAGCTTACAGGCGCCAGCTAACTATGGCTACACCTTC

size: once
D: .
J: TRBJ1-2
V: TRBV19
CDR3: CASSPDSYGYTF
DNA: TGTGCCAGTAGTCCGGACAGCTATGGCTACACCTTC

size: .
D: .
J: TRBJ1-5
V: TRBV25-1
CDR3: CASSEYRTNQPQHF
DNA: TGTGCCAGCAGTGAGTACAGGACCAATCAGCCCCAGCATTTT

size: once
D: TRBD1
J: TRBJ2-2
V: TRBV18
CDR3: CASSAQGAYTGELFF
DNA: TGTGCCAGCTCAGCACAGGGGGCGTACACCGGGGAGCTGTTTTTT